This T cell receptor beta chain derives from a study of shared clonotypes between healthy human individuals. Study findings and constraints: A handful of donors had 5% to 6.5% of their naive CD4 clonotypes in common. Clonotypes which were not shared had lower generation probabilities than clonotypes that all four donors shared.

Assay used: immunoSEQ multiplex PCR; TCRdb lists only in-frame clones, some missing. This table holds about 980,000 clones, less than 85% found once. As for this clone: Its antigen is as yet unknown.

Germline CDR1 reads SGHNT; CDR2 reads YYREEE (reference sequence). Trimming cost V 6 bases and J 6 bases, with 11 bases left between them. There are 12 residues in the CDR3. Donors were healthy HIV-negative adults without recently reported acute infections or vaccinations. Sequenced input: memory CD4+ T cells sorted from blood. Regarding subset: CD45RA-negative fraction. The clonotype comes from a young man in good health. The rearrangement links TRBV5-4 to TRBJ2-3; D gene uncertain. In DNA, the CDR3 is TGTGCCAGCAATGGGGTGGGGGATACGCAGTATTTT. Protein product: CASNGVGDTQYF.